Each of the 26 T cell receptor beta chains below was sequenced from the same sample in a study of shared T cell receptors in the human thymus. Measured with immunoSEQ multiplex PCR; TCRdb has only the in-frame clones, and not every one. The data show about 540,000 clones, with approximately 80% seen just once and more than 0.01% held by the top ten. The same sample was also studied in work on human thymus T cells.

Sequenced sample: thymocytes. These receptors all stem from a boy younger than two with a congenital heart defect.

V gene TRBV19 combines with J gene TRBJ2-5, with TRBD1 matching 9 bases. Germline-derived CDR1 and CDR2 are LNHDA and SQIVND (reference sequence). V dropped 7 bases and J dropped 5; count of bases not matched to a gene: 14. The CDR3 spans 16 residues. The CDR3 spells CASTGRGTGLRETQYF. The CDR3 nucleotides read TGTGCCAGTACGGGCCGAGGGACAGGGCTCCGGGAGACCCAGTACTTC. Filled out from reference TRBV19 and TRBJ2-5, the complete variable domain reads DGGITQSPKYLFRKEGQNVTLSCEQNLNHDAMYWYRQDPGQGLRLIYYSQIVNDFQKGDIAEGYSVSREKKESFPLTVTSAQKNPTAFYLCASTGRGTGLRETQYFGPGTRLLVL.

The chain employs TRBV5-1 and TRBJ1-2, with TRBD1 matching over 8 bases. Germline trimming cut 0 bases from V and 7 bases from J; bases unmatched to any gene: 2. This CDR3 has 13 residues. In germline, CDR1 is SGHRS, CDR2 YFSETQ. The CDR3 spells CASSLAGTGGYTF. CDR3 nucleotides: TGCGCCAGCAGCTTGGCCGGGACAGGTGGCTACACCTTC.

The chain recombines TRBV7-2 with TRBJ1-5; 7 bases agree with TRBD1. The CDR3 loop spans 15 amino acids. Germline V CDR1 and CDR2: SGHTA, FQGNSA. With 5 bases clipped from V and 2 bases from J, the junction kept 6 bases outside the gene matches. The CDR3 nucleotides read TGTGCCAGCAGCCCAGGGACAGCCGGCAATCAGCCCCAGCATTTT. It specifies CASSPGTAGNQPQHF.

This clone occurred once. The chain has TRBV27 and TRBJ2-3, with a weak D call TRBD2 (7 bases). This CDR3 spans 15 amino acids. V lost 2 bases and J lost 6, with 15 bases in between. Germline-derived CDR1 and CDR2 are MNHEY and SMNVEV (reference sequence). CDR3 amino acids: CASSLRAGEGDTQYF. CDR3 in DNA: TGTGCCAGCAGTTTACGGGCAGGGGAGGGGGATACGCAGTATTTT.

The gene calls are TRBV30 and TRBJ2-3, with 7 bases lining up with TRBD2. Trimming at V came to 2 bases and at J to 3 bases, leaving 5 bases not matched to a gene. This CDR3 has 14 residues. Germline lookup yields CDR1 GTSNPN and CDR2 SVGIG (reference sequence). CDR3 protein: CAWSYVSGTDTQYF. CDR3 nucleotides: TGTGCCTGGAGTTATGTTAGCGGGACAGATACGCAGTATTTT.

This sequence joins TRBV28 and TRBJ2-2; possible D gene TRBD1, 6 bases. Trimming took off 6 bases at V and 5 bases at J, with 22 bases between the two ends. This CDR3 contains 17 residues. Germline CDR1 is MDHEN and CDR2 is SYDVKM. The CDR3 loop is CASRPPAGAGDTGELFF. The CDR3 bases are TGTGCCAGCAGGCCCCCGGCAGGGGCAGGGGATACCGGGGAGCTGTTTTTT.

The genes are TRBV7-9 and TRBJ1-2; 7 nucleotides match TRBD1. The J segment lost 4 bases and the V segment lost 5 bases, leaving 7 bases of the junction unmatched. Germline values: CDR1 SEHNR, CDR2 FQNEAQ (reference sequence). The CDR3 covers 14 residues. As DNA, the CDR3 is TGTGCCAGCAGCCGAGGGACAGCAGCCTATGGCTACACCTTC. Its protein product is CASSRGTAAYGYTF.

This clone was picked up a small number of times. J is TRBJ2-5 and V is TRBV4-2; 10 bases align to TRBD1. After removal of 2 bases from V and 1 base from J, the junction contained 4 bases not matched to a gene. This CDR3 spans 16 amino acids. In germline, CDR1 is LGHNA, CDR2 YNFKEQ. CDR3 nucleotides: TGTGCCAGCAGCCAACCCGACAGGGGGCGCCAAGAGACCCAGTACTTC. Encoded protein: CASSQPDRGRQETQYF.

This clone appeared once. The CDR3 protein is CASSQDLPGGLRETQYF. DNA of the CDR3: TGTGCCAGCAGCCAAGACTTGCCAGGGGGGCTACGAGAGACCCAGTACTTC. The chain combines TRBV14 with TRBJ2-5; tentative D call: TRBD1 (7 bases). Per the germline V gene, CDR1 is SGHDN and CDR2 is FVKESK. The CDR3 has 17 amino acids. V was shortened by 0 bases and J by 4 bases, with 18 bases between the two germline ends. Looking up the rest from reference TRBV14 and TRBJ2-5 gives the full variable domain: EAGVTQFPSHSVIEKGQTVTLRCDPISGHDNLYWYRRVMGKEIKFLLHFVKESKQDESGMPNNRFLAERTGGTYSTLKVQPAELEDSGVYFCASSQDLPGGLRETQYFGPGTRLLVL.

The sample holds one count of this clone. In DNA form, the CDR3 reads TGTGCCAGTCTTAGCTCCTACGAGCAGTACTTC. Its protein is CASLSSYEQYF. The chain links TRBV27 to TRBJ2-7, with D unresolved. CDR1 MNHEY and CDR2 SMNVEV come from the germline V gene (reference sequence). The length of the CDR3 is 11 residues. The V and J ends lost 9 bases and 0 bases respectively, with 6 bases between them.

This chain joins TRBV27 and TRBJ1-1, with D possibly matching TRBD1 (6 bases). With 2 bases removed from V and 5 bases from J, the gap between germline ends came to 24 bases. The germline gives CDR1 MNHEY, CDR2 SMNVEV (reference sequence). This CDR3 has 18 amino acids. CDR3 residues: CASSLKGLHRAQATEAFF. The CDR3 DNA reads TGTGCCAGCAGTTTAAAGGGACTACACAGGGCCCAGGCGACTGAAGCTTTCTTT.

The chain couples TRBV7-2 to TRBJ2-2; D unclear. Per the germline V gene, CDR1 is SGHTA and CDR2 is FQGNSA. The CDR3 has 16 residues. Trimming pared 4 bases from V and 2 bases from J, leaving 14 bases between. The CDR3 DNA follows: TGTGCCAGCAGCTCATTCGACTTAATCAACACCGGGGAGCTGTTTTTT. Its translation is CASSSFDLINTGELFF.

A few counts support this clone. The rearrangement uses TRBV6-6 and TRBJ1-5, with D hard to call. Trimming took off 2 bases at V and 4 bases at J, with 12 bases between the two ends. This CDR3 spans 15 amino acids. Looked up from germline, CDR1 is MNHNY and CDR2 is SVGAGI (reference sequence). The CDR3 DNA follows: TGTGCCAGCAGTTACCCCGGCCAGGTGAATCAGCCCCAGCATTTT. Its protein is CASSYPGQVNQPQHF.

This chain connects TRBV30 to TRBJ1-5; D is uncertain. Germline V gene data show CDR1 as GTSNPN and CDR2 as SVGIG (reference sequence). V lost 6 bases and J lost 0, with 9 bases in between. The CDR3 length is 13 residues. CDR3 in amino acids: CACTVYSNQPQHF. CDR3 nucleotide sequence: TGTGCCTGCACAGTATATAGCAATCAGCCCCAGCATTTT.

The chain combines TRBV4-2 with TRBJ2-6; tentative D call: TRBD2 (6 bases). CDR1 is LGHNA, CDR2 YNFKEQ, per germline. This CDR3 has 20 residues. Trimming left V 1 base short and J 1 base short, with 20 bases between. The CDR3: CASSQALGLLLRSGANVLTF. For the CDR3, the DNA is TGTGCCAGCAGCCAAGCCCTGGGACTCCTTCTTAGGTCTGGGGCCAACGTCCTGACTTTC.

This clone was picked up one time. At the DNA level, this CDR3 is encoded by other sequences in the same sample as well. The rearrangement links TRBV4-3 to TRBJ2-7; D is undetermined. CDR1 and CDR2 (germline): LGHNA, YSLEER. Trimming left V 0 bases short and J 1 base short, with 7 bases between. The CDR3 contains 14 residues. The CDR3 DNA sequence: TGCGCCAGCAGCCAAGATCGCGGTTCCTACGAGCAGTACTTC. It encodes CASSQDRGSYEQYF.

This clone occurred once. V is TRBV7-9 and J is TRBJ2-1; 13 positions match TRBD2. The CDR3 consists of 16 residues. Germline trimming cut 1 base from V and 6 bases from J; bases unmatched to any gene: 3. Germline loops: CDR1 SEHNR, CDR2 FQNEAQ (reference sequence). CDR3 in DNA: TGTGCCAGCAGCTTAGGTGGACTAGCGGGAGTCAATGAGCAGTTCTTC. It is translated as CASSLGGLAGVNEQFF.

The rearrangement uses TRBV5-1 and TRBJ1-2, with TRBD1 matching 8 bases. The CDR3 extends over 21 amino acids. The germline gives CDR1 SGHRS, CDR2 YFSETQ. V lost 7 bases, J lost 4 bases, and 30 bases stayed unmatched. This CDR3 is CASCQTGLIPGGVQNSYGYTF. CDR3 sequence (DNA): TGCGCCAGCTGTCAGACAGGATTGATCCCAGGGGGCGTCCAGAATTCCTATGGCTACACCTTC.

V usage is TRBV19 and J usage is TRBJ2-1, with 10 positions matching TRBD2. Germline CDR1 is LNHDA and CDR2 is SQIVND (reference sequence). This CDR3 has 15 residues. J gave up 5 bases and V 6 bases, and 7 bases lay outside the gene matches. CDR3 sequence: CASRGLAGVDNEQFF. Written as DNA, the CDR3 is TGTGCCAGTAGAGGGCTAGCGGGAGTGGACAATGAGCAGTTCTTC.

V gene TRBV28 combines with J gene TRBJ2-2; 7 nucleotides agree with TRBD1. The germline V gene encodes CDR1 MDHEN and CDR2 SYDVKM. The V segment lost 8 bases and the J segment 10 bases; nucleotides outside the gene matches: 10. CDR3 length equals 13 residues. Here the CDR3 reads CASHRGWAKELFF. For the CDR3, the DNA is TGTGCCAGCCACAGGGGTTGGGCCAAGGAGCTGTTTTTT.

This clone was found a few times. The rearrangement links TRBV4-2 to TRBJ2-2; 7 positions match TRBD1. CDR1 is LGHNA, CDR2 YNFKEQ, per germline. The CDR3 consists of 17 residues. J was trimmed by 6 bases and V by 0 bases; bases with no gene match: 10. For the CDR3, the DNA is TGTGCCAGCAGCCAAGACCGTCCAGGGGGTTACCCCGGGGAGCTGTTTTTT. It codes for CASSQDRPGGYPGELFF.

The V gene is TRBV5-4, the J gene TRBJ2-2, with D possibly matching TRBD1 (6 bases). Trimming removed 0 bases at V and 4 bases at J, with 19 bases between. CDR1 and CDR2 (germline): SGHNT, YYREEE (reference sequence). There are 18 residues in the CDR3. CDR3 residues: CASSLGKYRTDFTGELFF. The CDR3 nucleotides read TGTGCCAGCAGCTTGGGGAAATACAGGACAGATTTCACCGGGGAGCTGTTTTTT.

This rearrangement joins TRBV4-3 to TRBJ2-7, with TRBD2 matching over 8 bases. V lost 0 bases to trimming and J lost 3 bases; unmatched junction nucleotides: 4. Germline CDR1 is LGHNA and CDR2 is YSLEER. This CDR3 region has 15 residues. The CDR3: CASSQDAGGNYEQYF. CDR3 bases: TGCGCCAGCAGCCAAGATGCGGGGGGAAACTACGAGCAGTACTTC.

This clone was counted only a few times. The V call is TRBV19, the J call TRBJ2-7; D is possibly TRBD1 (5 bases). Deletions cut 6 bases from V and 2 bases from J, with 11 bases between. The CDR3 length is 13 residues. Germline V gene data show CDR1 as LNHDA and CDR2 as SQIVND (reference sequence). CDR3 nucleotides: TGTGCCAGTAGCTACAGGTTCCCCTACGAGCAGTACTTC. It is translated as CASSYRFPYEQYF.

This chain connects TRBV27 to TRBJ2-4; no reliable D call. The CDR3 runs 15 residues. Trimming pared 6 bases from V and 6 bases from J, leaving 18 bases between. Germline V CDR1 and CDR2: MNHEY, SMNVEV (reference sequence). CDR3 sequence: CASSLSPRTVNIQYF. The CDR3 nucleotides are TGTGCCAGCAGCCTATCCCCCCGCACCGTAAACATTCAGTACTTC.

In this sample, this clone turned up once. The chain carries TRBV10-2 and TRBJ1-1; D is unresolved. Per the germline V gene, CDR1 is WSHSY and CDR2 is SAAADI. The CDR3 is 16 residues long. The V and J ends lost 0 bases and 1 base respectively, with 12 bases between them. The CDR3 DNA follows: TGCGCCAGCAGTGAGTCGACCGGGGAGAAGAACACTGAAGCTTTCTTT. Translated, it gives CASSESTGEKNTEAFF.